Each of the 11 T cell receptor beta chains below was sequenced from the same sample in a study of T cell responses to AZD1222 COVID-19 vaccine. The method was immunoSEQ multiplex PCR; TCRdb's version includes in-frame clones alone and lacks a portion of them. The data hold roughly 40,000 clones, with about 90% observed a single time. Sequencing was performed on peripheral blood, taken 28 days after the second AZD1222 dose. Every receptor here comes from an adult who received the AZD1222 COVID-19 vaccine.

The chain carries TRBV19 and TRBJ1-1, with D uncertain. Germline assignment: CDR1 LNHDA and CDR2 SQIVND (reference sequence). The CDR3 runs 14 residues. V lost 5 bases, J lost 4 bases, and 14 bases lay in between. The CDR3 nucleotides read TGTGCCAGTAGTCCACAAGCCCGCGTCACTGAAGCTTTCTTT. Protein sequence: CASSPQARVTEAFF.

This chain uses TRBV5-5 with TRBJ1-1; the D gene is possibly TRBD1 (5 bases). Trimming shortened V by 3 bases and J by 4 bases, and 13 bases separated the two germline ends. The germline CDR1 and CDR2 sequences are SGHKS and YYEKEE (reference sequence). The CDR3 contains 14 residues. CDR3 loop: CASSSMTVGTEAFF. The CDR3 region has the DNA TGTGCCAGCAGCTCAATGACAGTTGGCACTGAAGCTTTCTTT.

This clone appeared a few times. The chain joins TRBV6-7 to TRBJ1-6; no clear D. TRBV6-7 is placed among ORFs of uncertain function. V shed 0 bases and J shed 8 bases, with 11 bases lying between them. The length of the CDR3 is 15 residues. The CDR3 region has the DNA TGTGCCAGCAGTTACTCCAGATACAAGGATTCACCCCTCCACTTT. It translates to CASSYSRYKDSPLHF.

In DNA form, the CDR3 reads TGTGCCAGCTCACCGCGCGGACAGGGGGCGAACACCGGGGAGCTGTTTTTT. Protein sequence: CASSPRGQGANTGELFF. The rearrangement links TRBV18 to TRBJ2-2; 10 nucleotides match TRBD1. J gave up 0 bases and V 3 bases, and 4 bases lay outside the gene matches. CDR3 length equals 17 residues. The germline V gene encodes CDR1 KGHSH and CDR2 LQKENI.

The count of this clone is one. The chain recombines TRBV7-2 with TRBJ2-5, with TRBD1 identical over 7 bases. The CDR3 is 16 amino acids. Trimming removed 4 bases from V and 4 bases from J; junction bases left unmatched: 12. Per the germline V gene, CDR1 is SGHTA and CDR2 is FQGNSA. CDR3 in amino acids: CASSSSVTGVGETQYF. As DNA, the CDR3 is TGTGCCAGCAGCTCTTCGGTTACAGGGGTTGGAGAGACCCAGTACTTC.

The chain recombines TRBV5-1 with TRBJ1-2; TRBD1 matches 8 bases. The CDR3 sequence is 15 residues long. With V trimmed by 2 bases and J by 6 bases, 9 bases remained unmatched. Germline V CDR1 and CDR2: SGHRS, YFSETQ. As DNA, the CDR3 is TGCGCCAGCAGCTTTGGACAGGGCGACCGGAATGGCTACACCTTC. Amino acids: CASSFGQGDRNGYTF.

The chain carries TRBV6-2 or TRBV6-3 and TRBJ1-1; maybe TRBD1 (5 bases). This CDR3 contains 14 residues. V was trimmed by 0 bases and J by 8 bases, leaving 13 bases between them. Germline CDR1 is MNHEY and CDR2 is SVGEGT. In nucleotides, the CDR3 is TGTGCCAGCAGTTACTCGATGGTGCAGGGAGAAGCTTTCTTT. Its translation is CASSYSMVQGEAFF.

The chain employs TRBV6-5 and TRBJ2-3; D perhaps matches TRBD1 (6 bases). Per germline, CDR1 MNHEY and CDR2 SVGAGI. Trimming stripped 5 bases from V and 0 bases from J, with 12 bases between. This CDR3 is 15 amino acids long. CDR3 DNA: TGTGCCAGCAGTCCCCAGGGGTGGAGCACAGATACGCAGTATTTT. Protein: CASSPQGWSTDTQYF.

The chain uses TRBV9 and TRBJ1-3; D gene unclear. Between the trimmed V and J ends, which lost 4 bases and 2 bases, there was a span of 10 bases. The CDR3 loop spans 14 amino acids. Looked up from germline, CDR1 is SGDLS and CDR2 is YYNGEE. The CDR3 nucleotides read TGTGCCAGCAGCCTCCCTGGGCCTGGAAACACCATATATTTT. It translates to CASSLPGPGNTIYF.

V usage is TRBV6-6 and J usage is TRBJ1-5, with D possibly TRBD1 on 6 matching bases. This CDR3 contains 14 residues. CDR1 and CDR2 (germline): MNHNY, SVGAGI (reference sequence). V was pared by 8 bases and J by 1 base, with 12 bases between. The CDR3 region has the DNA TGTGCCAGCTACAGGGCGGGGAGCAATCAGCCCCAGCATTTT. It encodes CASYRAGSNQPQHF.

The rearrangement joins TRBV29-1 to TRBJ1-4, with a possible D match to TRBD1 (5 bases). The V end was cut by 7 bases, the J end by 6 bases, with 18 bases between. This CDR3 has 14 residues. Germline CDR1 reads SQVTM; CDR2 reads ANQGSEA. The CDR3 DNA sequence: TGCAGCGGGAGGGGATCGGAAGGGGATGAAAAACTGTTTTTT. Its protein is CSGRGSEGDEKLFF.